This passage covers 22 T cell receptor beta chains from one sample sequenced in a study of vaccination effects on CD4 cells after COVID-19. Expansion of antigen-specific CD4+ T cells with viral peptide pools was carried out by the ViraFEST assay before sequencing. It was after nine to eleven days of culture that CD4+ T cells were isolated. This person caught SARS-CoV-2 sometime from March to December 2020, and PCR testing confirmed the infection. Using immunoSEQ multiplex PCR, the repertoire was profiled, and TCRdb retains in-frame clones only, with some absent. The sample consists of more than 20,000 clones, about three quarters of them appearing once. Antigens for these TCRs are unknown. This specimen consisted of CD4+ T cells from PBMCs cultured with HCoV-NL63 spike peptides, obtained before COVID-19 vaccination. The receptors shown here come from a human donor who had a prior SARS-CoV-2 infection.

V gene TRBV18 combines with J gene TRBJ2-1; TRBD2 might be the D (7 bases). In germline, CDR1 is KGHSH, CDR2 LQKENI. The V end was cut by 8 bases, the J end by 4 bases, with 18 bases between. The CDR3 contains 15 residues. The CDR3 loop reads CASHRGANPYNEQFF. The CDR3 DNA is TGTGCCAGCCACCGGGGGGCAAACCCATACAATGAGCAGTTCTTC.

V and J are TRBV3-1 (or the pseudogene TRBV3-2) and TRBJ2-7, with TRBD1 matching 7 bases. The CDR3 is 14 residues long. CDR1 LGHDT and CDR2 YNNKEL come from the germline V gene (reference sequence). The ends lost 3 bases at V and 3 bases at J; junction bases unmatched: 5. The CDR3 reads CASSHGAGGYEQYF. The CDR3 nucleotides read TGTGCCAGCAGCCACGGGGCAGGGGGCTACGAGCAGTACTTC.

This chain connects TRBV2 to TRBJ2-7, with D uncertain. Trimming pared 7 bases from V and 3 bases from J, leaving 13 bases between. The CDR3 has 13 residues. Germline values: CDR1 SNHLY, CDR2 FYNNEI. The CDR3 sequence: CASTTRVSYEQYF. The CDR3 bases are TGTGCCAGCACCACCCGGGTGAGCTACGAGCAGTACTTC.

The CDR3 DNA reads as TGTGCCAGCAGCTTAGTACTAATTAGGGCGGGGGGGCCTACTAGCACAGATACGCAGTATTTT. Protein sequence: CASSLVLIRAGGPTSTDTQYF. This rearrangement joins TRBV7-8 to TRBJ2-3; 9 bases fit TRBD2. Germline loops: CDR1 SGHVS, CDR2 FQNEAQ. Trimming cost V 1 base and J 0 bases; bases outside gene matches: 17. The CDR3 totals 21 residues.

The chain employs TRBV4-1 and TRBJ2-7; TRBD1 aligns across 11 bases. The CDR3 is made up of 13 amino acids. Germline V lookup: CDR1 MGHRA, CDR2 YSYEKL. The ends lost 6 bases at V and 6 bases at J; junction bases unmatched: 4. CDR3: CASRRTGGGEQYF. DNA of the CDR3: TGCGCCAGCAGGCGGACAGGGGGCGGCGAGCAGTACTTC.

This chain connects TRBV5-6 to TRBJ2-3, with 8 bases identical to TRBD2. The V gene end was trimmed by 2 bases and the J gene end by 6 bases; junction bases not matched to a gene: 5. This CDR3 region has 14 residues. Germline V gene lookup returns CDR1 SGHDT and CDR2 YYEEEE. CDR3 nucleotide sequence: TGTGCCAGCAGCTTCATGACTAGCGTGGATACGCAGTATTTT. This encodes CASSFMTSVDTQYF.

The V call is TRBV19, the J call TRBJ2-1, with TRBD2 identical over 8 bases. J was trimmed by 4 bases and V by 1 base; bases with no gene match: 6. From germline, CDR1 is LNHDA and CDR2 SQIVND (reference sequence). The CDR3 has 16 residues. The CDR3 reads CASSIGLGREYNEQFF. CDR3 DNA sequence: TGTGCCAGTAGTATAGGCCTCGGGAGGGAATACAATGAGCAGTTCTTC. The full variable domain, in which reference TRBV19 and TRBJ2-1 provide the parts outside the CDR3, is DGGITQSPKYLFRKEGQNVTLSCEQNLNHDAMYWYRQDPGQGLRLIYYSQIVNDFQKGDIAEGYSVSREKKESFPLTVTSAQKNPTAFYLCASSIGLGREYNEQFFGPGTRLTVL.

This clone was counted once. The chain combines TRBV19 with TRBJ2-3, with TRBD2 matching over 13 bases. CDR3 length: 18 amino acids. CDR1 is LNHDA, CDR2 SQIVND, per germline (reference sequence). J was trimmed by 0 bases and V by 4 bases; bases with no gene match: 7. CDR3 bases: TGTGCCAGTAGTACACCGGGACTAGCGGGGCAAAGCACAGATACGCAGTATTTT. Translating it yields CASSTPGLAGQSTDTQYF.

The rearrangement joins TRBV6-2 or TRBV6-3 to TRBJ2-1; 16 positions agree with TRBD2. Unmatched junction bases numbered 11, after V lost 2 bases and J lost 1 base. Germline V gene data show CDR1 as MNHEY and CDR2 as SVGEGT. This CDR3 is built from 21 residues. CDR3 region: CASSYGAGLAGGEASYNEQFF. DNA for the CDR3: TGTGCCAGCAGTTACGGAGCGGGACTAGCGGGAGGGGAGGCATCCTACAATGAGCAGTTCTTC.

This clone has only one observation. The CDR3 DNA sequence: TGTGCCAGCAGTCCGCGTCATGGCACTGAAGCTTTCTTT. Protein sequence: CASSPRHGTEAFF. The chain couples TRBV28 to TRBJ1-1; D ambiguous. CDR3 size: 13 residues. V dropped 5 bases and J dropped 4 bases, with 11 bases sitting between them. Germline V gene data show CDR1 as MDHEN and CDR2 as SYDVKM.

Here the CDR3 DNA reads TGTGCCAGCAGCTTCCGGGGCTCAGTTGCAGAGACCCAGTACTTC. Amino acid sequence: CASSFRGSVAETQYF. The chain is built from TRBV13 and TRBJ2-5, with D perhaps matching TRBD1 or TRBD2 (5 bases each). Trimming removed 3 bases at V and 4 bases at J, with 15 bases between. The CDR3 extends over 15 amino acids. CDR1 is PRHDT, CDR2 FYEKMQ, per germline (reference sequence).

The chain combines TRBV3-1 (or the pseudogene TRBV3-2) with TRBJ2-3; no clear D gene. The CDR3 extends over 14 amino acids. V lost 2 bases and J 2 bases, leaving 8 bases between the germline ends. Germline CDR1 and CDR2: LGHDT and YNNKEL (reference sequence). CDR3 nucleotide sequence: TGTGCCAGCAGCCAATTGGACCACACAGATACGCAGTATTTT. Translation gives CASSQLDHTDTQYF.

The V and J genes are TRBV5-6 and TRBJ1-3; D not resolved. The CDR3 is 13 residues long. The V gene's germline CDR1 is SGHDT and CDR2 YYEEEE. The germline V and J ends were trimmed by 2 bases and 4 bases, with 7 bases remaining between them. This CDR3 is CASSFTQGNTIYF. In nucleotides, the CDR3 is TGTGCCAGCAGCTTTACACAGGGAAACACCATATATTTT.

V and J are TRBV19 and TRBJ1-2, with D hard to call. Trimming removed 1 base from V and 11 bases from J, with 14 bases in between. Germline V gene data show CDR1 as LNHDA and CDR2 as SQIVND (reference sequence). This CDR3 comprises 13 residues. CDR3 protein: CASSIVSGERYTF. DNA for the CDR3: TGTGCCAGTAGTATAGTTTCCGGTGAGAGGTACACCTTC.

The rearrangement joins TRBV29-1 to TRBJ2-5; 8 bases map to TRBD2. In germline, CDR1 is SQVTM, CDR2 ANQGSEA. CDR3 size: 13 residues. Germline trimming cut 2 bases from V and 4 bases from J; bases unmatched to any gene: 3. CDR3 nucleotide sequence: TGCAGCGTTGAACTGAGCGGGGGAGAGACCCAGTACTTC. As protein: CSVELSGGETQYF.

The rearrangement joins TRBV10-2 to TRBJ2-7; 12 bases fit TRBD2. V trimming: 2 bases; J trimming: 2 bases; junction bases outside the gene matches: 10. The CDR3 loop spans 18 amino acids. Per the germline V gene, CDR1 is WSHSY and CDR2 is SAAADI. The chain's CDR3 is CASSEPTSGGKRTYEQYF. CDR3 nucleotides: TGCGCCAGCAGTGAGCCTACTAGCGGGGGGAAACGCACCTACGAGCAGTACTTC.

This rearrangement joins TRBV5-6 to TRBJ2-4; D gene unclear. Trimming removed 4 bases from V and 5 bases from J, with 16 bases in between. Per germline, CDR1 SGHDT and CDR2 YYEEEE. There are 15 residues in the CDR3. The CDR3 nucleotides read TGTGCCAGCAGCCCCGGCGGAGTAAGACAAAACATTCAGTACTTC. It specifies CASSPGGVRQNIQYF.

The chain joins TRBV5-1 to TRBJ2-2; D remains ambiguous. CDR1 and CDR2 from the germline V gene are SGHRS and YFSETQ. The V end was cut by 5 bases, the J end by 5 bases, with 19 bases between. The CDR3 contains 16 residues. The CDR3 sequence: CASSWFGEGSTGELFF. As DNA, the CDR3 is TGCGCCAGCAGTTGGTTTGGGGAAGGGTCGACCGGGGAGCTGTTTTTT.

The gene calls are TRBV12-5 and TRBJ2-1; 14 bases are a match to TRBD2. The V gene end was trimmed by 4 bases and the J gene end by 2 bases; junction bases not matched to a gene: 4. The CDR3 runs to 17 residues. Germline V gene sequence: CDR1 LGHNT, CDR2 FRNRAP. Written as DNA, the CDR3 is TGTGCTAGTGGTTCGGGACTAGCGGGAGTGGCCTACAATGAGCAGTTCTTC. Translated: CASGSGLAGVAYNEQFF.

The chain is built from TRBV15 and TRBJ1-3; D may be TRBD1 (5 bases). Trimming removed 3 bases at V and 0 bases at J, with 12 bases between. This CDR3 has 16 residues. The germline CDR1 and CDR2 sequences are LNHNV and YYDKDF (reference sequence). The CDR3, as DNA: TGTGCCACCAGCAGTGGACAACTCAGCTCTGGAAACACCATATATTTT. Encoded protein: CATSSGQLSSGNTIYF.

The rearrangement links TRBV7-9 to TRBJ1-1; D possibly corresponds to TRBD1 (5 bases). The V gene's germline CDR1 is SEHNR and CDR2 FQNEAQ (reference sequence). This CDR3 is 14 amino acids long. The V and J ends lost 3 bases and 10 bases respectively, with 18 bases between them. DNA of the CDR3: TGTGCCAGCAGCTTGGGGACGGGCGAGAGAGCAGCTTTCTTT. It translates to CASSLGTGERAAFF.

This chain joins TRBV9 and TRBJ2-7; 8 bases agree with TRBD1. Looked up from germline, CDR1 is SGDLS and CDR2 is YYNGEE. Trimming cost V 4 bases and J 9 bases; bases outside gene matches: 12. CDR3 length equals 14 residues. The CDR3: CASSPQGQETAQYF. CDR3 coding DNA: TGTGCCAGCAGCCCCCAGGGACAGGAAACTGCGCAGTACTTC.